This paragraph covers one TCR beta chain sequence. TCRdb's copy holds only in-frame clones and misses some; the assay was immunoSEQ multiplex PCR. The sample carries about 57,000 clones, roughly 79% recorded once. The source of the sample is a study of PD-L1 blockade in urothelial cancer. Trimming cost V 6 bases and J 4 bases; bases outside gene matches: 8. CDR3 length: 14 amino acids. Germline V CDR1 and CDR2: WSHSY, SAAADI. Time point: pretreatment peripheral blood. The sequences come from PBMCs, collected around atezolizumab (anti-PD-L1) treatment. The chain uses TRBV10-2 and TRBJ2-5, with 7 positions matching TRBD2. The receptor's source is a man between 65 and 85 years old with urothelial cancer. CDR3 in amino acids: CASRREREPETQYF. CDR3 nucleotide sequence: TGCGCCAGCAGGAGGGAGCGGGAACCAGAGACCCAGTACTTC.